Sequencing of this T cell receptor (beta chain) was carried out in a study of yellow fever vaccine responses in identical twins. The study's findings and limits: Twins' vaccine T cell responses were reported to seem partly convergent and partly personalized.

The V gene's germline CDR1 is LGHNA and CDR2 YNFKEQ. The CDR3 has 15 amino acids. With regard to this clonotype: Antigen unknown. An end of the junction does not agree with germline; a read error may underlie this.

TCRdb reprocessed the RT-PCR reads with MiXCR, giving one entry per CDR3 protein. The sample holds 2,500 to 3,500 distinct CDR3 sequences, approximately 90% seen once. The chain has TRBV4-2 and TRBJ2-7; 9 nucleotides line up with TRBD1. The sample here was T cells from blood (PBMCs), unsorted or a sorted subset (not recorded which), taken before or after yellow fever vaccination (not recorded which). The clonotype comes from a female donor who received the yellow fever vaccine. DNA of the CDR3: TGTGCCAGCAGCAAAGACAGGACAGGGGACTACGAGCAGTACTTC. Translation: CASSKDRTGDYEQYF.